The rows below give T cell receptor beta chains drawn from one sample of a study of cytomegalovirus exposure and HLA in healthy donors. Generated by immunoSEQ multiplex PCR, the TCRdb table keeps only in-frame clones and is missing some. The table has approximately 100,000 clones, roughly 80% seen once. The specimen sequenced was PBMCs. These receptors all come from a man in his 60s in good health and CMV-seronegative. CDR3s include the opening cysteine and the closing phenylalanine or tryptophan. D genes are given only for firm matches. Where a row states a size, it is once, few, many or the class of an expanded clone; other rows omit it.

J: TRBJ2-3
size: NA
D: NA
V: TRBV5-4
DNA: TGTGCCAGCAGCTCTCTGGATACGCAGTATTTT
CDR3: CASSSLDTQYF

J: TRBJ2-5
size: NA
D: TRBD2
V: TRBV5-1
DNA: TGCGCCAGCAGCTTCCGGGGGGGAAGAGAGACCCAGTACTTC
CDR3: CASSFRGGRETQYF

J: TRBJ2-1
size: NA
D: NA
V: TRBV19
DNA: TGTGCCAGTAGTAAAGGGGCTAGGTCCTACAATGAGCAGTTCTTC
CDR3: CASSKGARSYNEQFF

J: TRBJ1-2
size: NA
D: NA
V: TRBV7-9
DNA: TGTGCCAGCAGCTCAGGAGGGACGGGCTACACCTTC
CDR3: CASSSGGTGYTF

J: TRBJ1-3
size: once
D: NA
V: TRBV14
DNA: TGTGCCAGCAGCCAAGAATTAAGGGGGAACACCATATATTTT
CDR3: CASSQELRGNTIYF

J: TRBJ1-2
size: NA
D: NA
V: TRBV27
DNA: TGTGCCAGCAGCCGGACAGTGTCTGGTGGAGTCTATGGCTACACCTTC
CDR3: CASSRTVSGGVYGYTF

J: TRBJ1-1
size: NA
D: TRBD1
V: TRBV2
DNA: TGTGCCAGCAGTGAATCGACAGGGATGACTGAAGCTTTCTTT
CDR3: CASSESTGMTEAFF

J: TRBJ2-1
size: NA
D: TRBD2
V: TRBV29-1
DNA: TGCAGCGTTGGATCCCTCGGGACTAGCGGGGTCCCCTACAATGAGCAGTTCTTC
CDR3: CSVGSLGTSGVPYNEQFF

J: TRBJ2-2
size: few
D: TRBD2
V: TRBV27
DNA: TGTGCCAGCAGTTTAAGGCTAGCGGCCACCGGGGAGCTGTTTTTT
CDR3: CASSLRLAATGELFF

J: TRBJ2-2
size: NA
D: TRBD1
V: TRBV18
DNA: TGTGCCAGCTCACGATCGACAGGGCCAGAGAACACCGGGGAGCTGTTTTTT
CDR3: CASSRSTGPENTGELFF

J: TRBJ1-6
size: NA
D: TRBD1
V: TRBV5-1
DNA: TGCGCCAGCAGCCCAGGGGGTCGGGCCTATAATTCACCCCTCCACTTT
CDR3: CASSPGGRAYNSPLHF

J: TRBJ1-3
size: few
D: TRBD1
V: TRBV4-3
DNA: TGCGCCAGCAGCCAAGGACAGGGGGTAATTGGAAACACCATATATTTT
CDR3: CASSQGQGVIGNTIYF

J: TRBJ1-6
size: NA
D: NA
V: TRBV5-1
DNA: TGCGCCAGCAAGGAGGGTGGTAATAATTCACCCCTCCACTTT
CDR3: CASKEGGNNSPLHF

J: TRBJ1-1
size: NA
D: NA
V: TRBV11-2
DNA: TGTGCCAGCAGCTTAGGAGGTAGGGGCGGATCTGAAGCTTTCTTT
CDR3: CASSLGGRGGSEAFF

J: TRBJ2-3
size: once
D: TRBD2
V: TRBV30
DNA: TGTGCCTGGGGGACTAGCGGGGCAGATACGCAGTATTTT
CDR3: CAWGTSGADTQYF

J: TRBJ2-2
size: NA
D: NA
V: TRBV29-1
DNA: TGCAGCTCCAGGGGGAACACCGGGGAGCTGTTTTTT
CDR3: CSSRGNTGELFF

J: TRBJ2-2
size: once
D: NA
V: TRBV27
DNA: TGTGCCAGCAGTTTATACGCGGTCGGGGAGCTGTTTTTT
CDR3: CASSLYAVGELFF

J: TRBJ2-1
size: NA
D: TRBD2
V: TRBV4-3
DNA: TGCGCCAGCAGCCGCAACAAGGGACTAGCGGAACGTTACAATGAGCAGTTCTTC
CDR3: CASSRNKGLAERYNEQFF

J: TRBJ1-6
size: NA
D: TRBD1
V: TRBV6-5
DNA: TGTGCCAGCAAAGTTCCGGGACAGGGCGGCTCACCCCTCCACTTT
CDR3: CASKVPGQGGSPLHF

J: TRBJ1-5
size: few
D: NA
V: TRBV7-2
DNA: TGTGCCAGCAGCCAAGAGTATAGCAATCAGCCCCAGCATTTT
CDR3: CASSQEYSNQPQHF

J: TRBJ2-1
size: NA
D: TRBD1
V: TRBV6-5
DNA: TGTGCCAGCAGTTACTTGACAGGGACGGTCGGGGAGCAGTTCTTC
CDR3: CASSYLTGTVGEQFF

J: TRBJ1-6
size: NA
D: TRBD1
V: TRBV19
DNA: TGTGCCAGTAGTATAGTTCGAACAGGGGGCAAGGATTCACCCCTCCACTTT
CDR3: CASSIVRTGGKDSPLHF

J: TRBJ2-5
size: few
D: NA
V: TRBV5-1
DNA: TGCGCCAGCAGCTCCTACAGGATCCAAGAGACCCAGTACTTC
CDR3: CASSSYRIQETQYF

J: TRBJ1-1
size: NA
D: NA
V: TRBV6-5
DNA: TGTGCCAGCAGTTACTGGAGGAACACTGAAGCTTTCTTT
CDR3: CASSYWRNTEAFF

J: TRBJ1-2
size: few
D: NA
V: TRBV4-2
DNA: TGTGCCAGCAGCCAGGATGGGGCGGGACTGGGCTACACCTTC
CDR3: CASSQDGAGLGYTF

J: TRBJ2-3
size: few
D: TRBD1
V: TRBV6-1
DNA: TGTGCCAGCAGATCTCGACAGGGGGCAGATACGCAGTATTTT
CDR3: CASRSRQGADTQYF

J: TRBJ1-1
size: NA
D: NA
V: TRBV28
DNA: TGTGCCAGCGCTGGGGGGATCCCGAACACTGAAGCTTTCTTT
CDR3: CASAGGIPNTEAFF